Shown below are 7 T cell receptor beta chains from a single sample sequenced in a study of beta chain features in type 1 diabetes. Study-level points and caveats: Shorter TCRB CDR3s, moderately but significantly so, marked every one of the four CD4+ subsets in Type 1 diabetes patients.

Reverse transcription of all isolated RNA meant that expressed TCRB transcripts were sequenced. Measured with immunoSEQ multiplex PCR; TCRdb has only the in-frame clones, and not every one. The table includes 600,000 to 750,000 clones, around 12% detected once. No cognate antigen is known for these TCRs. Specimen: naive CD4+ T cells from blood. These receptors were collected from a man younger than 45 with type 1 diabetes.

The rearrangement joins TRBV4-2 to TRBJ2-3; maybe TRBD2 (6 bases). The V end was cut by 0 bases, the J end by 4 bases, with 17 bases between. Germline V CDR1 and CDR2: LGHNA, YNFKEQ. This CDR3 is 17 amino acids long. The CDR3 nucleotides are TGTGCCAGCAGCCAAGAGGGGCACACTAGCCCCCCAGATACGCAGTATTTT. It yields the protein CASSQEGHTSPPDTQYF.

This clone was counted between two and nine times. The gene calls are TRBV28 and TRBJ1-2; D gene uncertain. Looked up from germline, CDR1 is MDHEN and CDR2 is SYDVKM. The CDR3 loop spans 12 amino acids. V was cut by 2 bases and J by 4 bases, with 5 bases left in between. The CDR3, as DNA: TGTGCCAGCAGTTTAATGACCTATGGCTACACCTTC. Protein product: CASSLMTYGYTF.

This clone was picked up a small number of times. This chain connects TRBV6-6 to TRBJ1-6; 9 nucleotides align to TRBD1. V lost 6 bases to trimming and J lost 10 bases; unmatched junction nucleotides: 7. Germline V gene sequence: CDR1 MNHNY, CDR2 SVGAGI (reference sequence). This CDR3 comprises 14 residues. The chain's CDR3 is CASRRDRVSSPLHF. In nucleotides, the CDR3 is TGTGCCAGCAGGCGGGACAGGGTGAGCTCACCCCTCCACTTT.

Concerning this clone itself: The junction does not match germline at one end; this may be a read error. The rearrangement joins TRBV7-9 to TRBJ1-5; possibly TRBD1 for D (6 bases). CDR1 and CDR2 from the germline V gene are SEHNR and FQNEAQ (reference sequence). This CDR3 is built from 14 residues. CDR3 coding DNA: TGTGCCAGCAGCATAGCGGGGGCGGGTCAGCCCCAGCATTTT. It translates to CASSIAGAGQPQHF.

A few counts support this clone. The V and J genes are TRBV11-2 and TRBJ2-7; 9 nucleotides agree with TRBD1. The V gene's germline CDR1 is SGHAT and CDR2 FQNNGV. V gave up 1 base and J gave up 3 bases; unmatched junction bases: 4. The CDR3 has 15 residues. The CDR3 DNA is TGTGCCAGCAGCTTAGCCGGGACAGGGTTCTACGAGCAGTACTTC. Its protein product is CASSLAGTGFYEQYF. Full variable domain (rest looked up from reference TRBV11-2 and TRBJ2-7): EAGVAQSPRYKIIEKRQSVAFWCNPISGHATLYWYQQILGQGPKLLIQFQNNGVVDDSQLPKDRFSAERLKGVDSTLKIQPAKLEDSAVYLCASSLAGTGFYEQYFGPGTRLTVT.

The V gene is TRBV23-1, the J gene TRBJ2-7; D is ambiguous. TRBV23-1 has ORF status, its function being uncertain. The CDR3 runs to 12 residues. V was pared by 7 bases and J by 3 bases, with 10 bases between. The CDR3 DNA is TGCGCCAGCAACGAAAGTTTCTACGAGCAGTACTTC. Translating it yields CASNESFYEQYF.

J is TRBJ1-5 and V is TRBV6-6; D gene unclear. This CDR3 spans 14 amino acids. Looked up from germline, CDR1 is MNHNY and CDR2 is SVGAGI (reference sequence). Trimming shortened V by 7 bases and J by 2 bases, and 12 bases separated the two germline ends. The CDR3 nucleotides read TGTGCCAGCACCCTGCGGGGAGGCAATCAGCCCCAGCATTTT. Its protein is CASTLRGGNQPQHF.